This T cell receptor (beta chain) comes out of a study of blood T cell repertoires in COVID-19 (dated by TCRdb to 2020 to 2021). Context from the whole study: Collaborator samples came from the United States, Italy and Spain and covered acute and convalescent phases of COVID-19. Deeply sampled blood TCRbeta repertoires from subjects exposed to, actively infected with, or recovered from COVID-19 were included in the dataset. The samples were drawn from two sources: the first 160 participants of the ongoing ImmuneRACE study, and about 1,300 subjects contributed by 6 global collaborators. The prospective study material was composed of cDNA or gDNA derived from T cells, B-cell-depleted T cells, or PBMCs. A de-identified subject ID, COVID-19 status, age in years and sex were almost always included in the sample metadata. The repertoires were released in a freely available public database intended as a resource for research on the immune response to SARS-CoV-2. Where HLA class I and class II types were available, the types were taken from metadata supplied by the sample provider, not from assay-based typing. Broad study findings and their caveats: The quantity of clinical and demographic metadata differed by source and by participant and was supplied without curation.

TCRbeta CDR3 regions were amplified from genomic DNA using the immunoSEQ Assay, a bias-controlled multiplex PCR. The paper's processing steps were these. The number of nucleated cells in each sample was estimated by amplification of reference gene primers within the assay. Sequence reads were collapsed and filtered to measure the absolute abundance of every unique TCRbeta CDR3 rearrangement. For each sample, productive Simpson clonality was calculated by taking the square root of Simpson's diversity index across productive rearrangements. Held by TCRdb, this immuneACCESS table contains in-frame sequences only and omits some clones. Under half of the omission traces to an unresolved V gene where checked; the cause of the rest is unknown. V, J and clone size are those of that table, while D and trimming were read from the DNA. In this sample the table shows approximately 210,000 clones, just under 85% of which occur a single time. Roughly 8% of the sample is in the top ten clones.

Each collaborating institution followed its own protocols to collect whole blood in K2EDTA tubes. For TCRbeta analysis, collaborator samples were shipped as frozen whole blood, as isolated PBMCs, or as DNA extracted from either sample type. The sample holds one count of this clone. Its specific antigen is unknown. Nothing much larger sits one base from this clone, and base qualities are not available. This TCR came from a woman in her forties or fifties with active or convalescent COVID-19. The sample comprised peripheral blood.

CDR3 reads: CASSLVGSVRETQYF. The nucleotide sequence is given as TGTGCCAGCAGCTTAGTCGGTAGCGTACGAGAGACCCAGTACTTC. The V gene is TRBV11-2 and the J gene is TRBJ2-5; 5 matching bases give a weak D call of TRBD2. Per the germline V gene, SGHAT is the CDR1 and FQNNGV is the CDR2. Trimming takes 1 base from V and 4 bases from J, and the germline ends sit 13 bases apart. The CDR3 runs 15 residues from the cysteine to the phenylalanine. Solely the CDR3 DNA is kept, with 45 bases framed from the first base.